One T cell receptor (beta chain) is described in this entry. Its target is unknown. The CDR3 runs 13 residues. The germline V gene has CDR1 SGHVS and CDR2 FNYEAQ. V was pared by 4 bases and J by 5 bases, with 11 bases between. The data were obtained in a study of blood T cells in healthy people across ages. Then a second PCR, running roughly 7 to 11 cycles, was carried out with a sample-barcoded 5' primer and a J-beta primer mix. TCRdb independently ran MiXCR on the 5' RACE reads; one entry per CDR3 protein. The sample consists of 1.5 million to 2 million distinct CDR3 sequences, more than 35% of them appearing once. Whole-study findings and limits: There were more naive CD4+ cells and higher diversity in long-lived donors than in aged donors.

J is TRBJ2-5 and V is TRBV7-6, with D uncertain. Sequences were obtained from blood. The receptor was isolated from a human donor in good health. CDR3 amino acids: CASSSFAWETQYF. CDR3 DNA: TGTGCCAGCAGCTCCTTTGCGTGGGAGACCCAGTACTTC.